This section outlines one T cell receptor beta chain sequence together with its context. Its antigen is undetermined. Libraries were prepared by immunoSEQ multiplex PCR; TCRdb keeps only in-frame clonotypes and omits some of them. This sample yields 2,100,000 or so clones, of which approximately 94% are seen a single time; less than 0.15% belongs to the top ten. Trimming took 2 bases from V and 1 from J, leaving 6 bases between them. CDR3 length: 14 residues. CDR1 is MGHDK, CDR2 SYGVNS, per germline. The data derive from a study of shared clonotypes between healthy human individuals. Study conclusions and caveats: Roughly 5% of naive CD4 clonotypes were shared across four donors. Enrolling few donors narrowed the genetic and exposure-history diversity that was represented.

This TCR derives from a man younger than 35 in good health. Sequenced material: naive CD4+ T cells sorted from blood. This sample's subset: CD45RA+ positively selected. This chain uses TRBV25-1 with TRBJ1-5; D remains unclear. CDR3 protein: CASSEPLSNQPQHF. CDR3 nucleotide sequence: TGTGCCAGCAGTGAACCTCTGAGCAATCAGCCCCAGCATTTT.